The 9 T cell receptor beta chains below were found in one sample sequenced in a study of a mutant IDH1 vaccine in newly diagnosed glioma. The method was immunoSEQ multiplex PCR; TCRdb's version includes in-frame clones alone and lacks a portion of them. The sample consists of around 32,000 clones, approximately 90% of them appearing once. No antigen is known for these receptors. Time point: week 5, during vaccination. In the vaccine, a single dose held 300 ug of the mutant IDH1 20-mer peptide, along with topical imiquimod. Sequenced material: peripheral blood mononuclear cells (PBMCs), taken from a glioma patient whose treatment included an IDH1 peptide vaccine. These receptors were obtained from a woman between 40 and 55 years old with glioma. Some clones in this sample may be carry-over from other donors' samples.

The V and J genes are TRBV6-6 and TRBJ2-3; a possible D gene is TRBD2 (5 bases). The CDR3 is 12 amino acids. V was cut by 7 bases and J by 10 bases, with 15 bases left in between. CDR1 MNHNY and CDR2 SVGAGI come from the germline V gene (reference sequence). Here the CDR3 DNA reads TGTGCCAGCACCGCGGGTAATCAAGCGCAGTATTTT. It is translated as CASTAGNQAQYF.

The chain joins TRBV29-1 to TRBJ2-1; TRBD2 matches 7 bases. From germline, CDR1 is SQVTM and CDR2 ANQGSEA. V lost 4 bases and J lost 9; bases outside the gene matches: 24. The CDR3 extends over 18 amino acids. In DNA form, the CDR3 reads TGCAGCGTTGTCGGGGCTAGCGGCGGATCCTACATAAAAAGTGAGCAGTTCTTC. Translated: CSVVGASGGSYIKSEQFF.

CDR3 protein: CASSPRDDEASYEQYF. Here the CDR3 DNA reads TGTGCCAGTAGTCCTCGGGACGATGAGGCCTCTTACGAGCAGTACTTC. The chain employs TRBV19 and TRBJ2-7; TRBD1 or TRBD2 may be the D gene (5 bases each). Germline lookup yields CDR1 LNHDA and CDR2 SQIVND (reference sequence). The CDR3 is 16 residues long. Between the trimmed V and J ends, which lost 5 bases and 4 bases, there was a span of 21 bases.

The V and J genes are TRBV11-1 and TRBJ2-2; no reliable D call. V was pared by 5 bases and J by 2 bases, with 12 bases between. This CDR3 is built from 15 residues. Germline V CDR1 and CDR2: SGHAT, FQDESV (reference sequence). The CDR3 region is CASSRLGRNTGELFF. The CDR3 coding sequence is TGTGCCAGCAGCCGCCTCGGACGCAACACCGGGGAGCTGTTTTTT.

The CDR3 nucleotides are TGCGCCAGCAGCCAGGACAGGGGAGGCACCGGGGAGCTGTTTTTT. It specifies CASSQDRGGTGELFF. The chain employs TRBV4-1 and TRBJ2-2; TRBD1 matches 9 bases. The V and J ends lost 3 bases and 4 bases, in that order; junction bases with no gene match: 3. CDR1 MGHRA and CDR2 YSYEKL come from the germline V gene. The CDR3 contains 15 residues.

CDR3 region: CASSLRGDNYEQYF. The CDR3 DNA follows: TGTGCCAGCAGTTTAAGGGGGGACAATTACGAGCAGTACTTC. The chain employs TRBV27 and TRBJ2-7; D is perhaps TRBD1 or TRBD2 (6 bases each). Germline V gives CDR1 MNHEY, CDR2 SMNVEV (reference sequence). V was trimmed by 2 bases and J by 4 bases, leaving 12 bases between them. The CDR3 contains 14 residues.

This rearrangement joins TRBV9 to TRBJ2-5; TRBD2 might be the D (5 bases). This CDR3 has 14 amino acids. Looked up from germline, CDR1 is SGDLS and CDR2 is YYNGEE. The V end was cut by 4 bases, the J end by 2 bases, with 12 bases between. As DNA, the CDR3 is TGTGCCAGCAGCTCTCGGACTTCTCAAGAGACCCAGTACTTC. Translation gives CASSSRTSQETQYF.

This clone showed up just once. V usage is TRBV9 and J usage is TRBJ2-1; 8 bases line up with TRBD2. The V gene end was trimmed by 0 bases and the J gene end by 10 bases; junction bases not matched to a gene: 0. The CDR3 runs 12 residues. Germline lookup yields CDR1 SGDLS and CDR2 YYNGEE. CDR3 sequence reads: CASSVGTSEQFF. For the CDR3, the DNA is TGTGCCAGCAGCGTAGGGACTAGCGAGCAGTTCTTC.

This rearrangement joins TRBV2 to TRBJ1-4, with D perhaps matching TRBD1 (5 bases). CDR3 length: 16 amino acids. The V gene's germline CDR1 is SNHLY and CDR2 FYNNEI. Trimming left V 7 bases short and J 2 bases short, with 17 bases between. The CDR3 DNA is TGTGCCAGCACGTTCCAGGGAGGCTCCACTAATGAAAAACTGTTTTTT. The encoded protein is CASTFQGGSTNEKLFF.